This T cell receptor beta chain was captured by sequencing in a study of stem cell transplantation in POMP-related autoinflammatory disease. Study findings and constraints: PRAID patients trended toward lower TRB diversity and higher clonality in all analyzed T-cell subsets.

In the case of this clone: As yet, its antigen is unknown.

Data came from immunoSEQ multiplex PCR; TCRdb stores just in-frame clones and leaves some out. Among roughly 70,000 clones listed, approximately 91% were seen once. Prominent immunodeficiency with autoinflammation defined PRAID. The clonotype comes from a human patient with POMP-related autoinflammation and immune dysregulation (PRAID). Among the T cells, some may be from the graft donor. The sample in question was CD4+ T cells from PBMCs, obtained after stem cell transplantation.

CDR3 loop: CASSEVSGPSTDTQYF. The CDR3 DNA sequence: TGTGCCAGCAGTGAAGTTAGCGGGCCTAGCACAGATACGCAGTATTTT. The rearrangement uses TRBV2 and TRBJ2-3; 7 positions agree with TRBD2. This CDR3 has 16 residues. Trimming at V came to 1 base and at J to 0 bases, leaving 4 bases not matched to a gene. Germline values: CDR1 SNHLY, CDR2 FYNNEI.